These T cell receptor beta chains were read from a single sample in a study of blood T cells in healthy people across ages. TCRdb recomputed calls from the 5' RACE reads with MiXCR, one row per CDR3 protein. This table holds 1.5 million to 2 million distinct CDR3 sequences, 28% found once. Sequences were obtained from blood. Receptors originate from a woman aged 25 to 39 in good health. The CDR3 runs from the conserved cysteine through the conserved F or W. D genes are given only for firm matches. Clone size is given for some rows only: seen once, a few or many times, or a class if the clone is expanded.

TRBJ1-1	.	.	15	TRBV28	TGTGCCAGCAGTTTATGGGGGGGGGTGGGGACTGAAGCTTTCTTT	CASSLWGGVGTEAFF
TRBJ2-3	.	.	13	TRBV10-3	TGTGCCACCGAGCCAGTTTCAGAAGATACGCAGTATTTT	CATEPVSEDTQYF
TRBJ2-1	many	.	16	TRBV13	TGTGCCAGCAGCTTTCCGGCCTGGGCAGGGAAGAATGAGCAGTTCTTC	CASSFPAWAGKNEQFF
TRBJ2-1	few	.	17	TRBV6-2/TRBV6-3	TGTGCCGCTATCCCCCCCGACGGGATCCGCTCCTACAATGAGCAGTTCTTC	CAAIPPDGIRSYNEQFF
TRBJ2-7	few	TRBD2	14	TRBV3-1	TGTGCCAGCAGCCAAGATACTAGCGGGGTCGGGCAGTACTTC	CASSQDTSGVGQYF
TRBJ2-2	.	.	16	TRBV29-1	TGCAGCGTTGTTATGTCCGGGCTAGCAAACACCGGGGAGCTGTTTTTT	CSVVMSGLANTGELFF
TRBJ2-4	many	TRBD1	16	TRBV10-3	TGTGCCATCAGTGGGGGAACAGGGGTGGACAAAAACATTCAGTACTTC	CAISGGTGVDKNIQYF
TRBJ2-5	many	TRBD2	16	TRBV5-5	TGTGCCAGCAGCCCGGGACTAGCGGGTCCCCAAGAGACCCAGTACTTC	CASSPGLAGPQETQYF
TRBJ1-1	few	.	18	TRBV27	TGTGCCAGCAGTTTATCTTACTTTGTCGCACAGGGTAACACTGAAGCTTTCTTT	CASSLSYFVAQGNTEAFF
TRBJ2-7	.	TRBD2	15	TRBV14	TGTGCCTGCAGCCAAGGACTAGCGGGATCCTACGAGCAGTACTTC	CACSQGLAGSYEQYF
TRBJ2-1	few	.	13	TRBV2	TGTGCCAGCGGCCTAGAGGCTCATAATGAGCAGTTCTTC	CASGLEAHNEQFF
TRBJ2-1	few	TRBD2	16	TRBV6-5	TGTGCCAGCAGGGGCGGGGGGGGGAGGAATCACAATGAGCAGTTCTTC	CASRGGGGRNHNEQFF
TRBJ2-5	few	TRBD1	14	TRBV12-3/TRBV12-4	TGTGCCAGCAGTTTTAATAGACAGGGGGAGACCCAGTACTTC	CASSFNRQGETQYF
TRBJ1-1	.	.	13	TRBV6-2/TRBV6-3	TGTGCCAGCAGTTACTCGACGACGGTTGAAGCTTTCTTT	CASSYSTTVEAFF
TRBJ2-5	.	TRBD2	14	TRBV20-1	TGCAGTGCTCCCCATGAGCGGGGTTGGGAGACCCAGTACTTC	CSAPHERGWETQYF
TRBJ2-4	.	.	14	TRBV4-3	TGCGCCAGCAACCAGGGGGCGGGAGAGGCTGAGCAGTACTTC	CASNQGAGEAEQYF
TRBJ2-7	few	.	16	TRBV5-1	TGCGCCAGCAGCTATTCCTTGACCGCAGCAGCGGGCGAGCAGTACTTC	CASSYSLTAAAGEQYF
TRBJ2-3	few	.	16	TRBV7-2	TGTGCCAGCAGCTTAGCCAGCGGGCCCGCAACAGATACGCAGTATTTT	CASSLASGPATDTQYF
TRBJ2-1	.	.	15	TRBV4-2	TGTGCCAGCAGCCAAAAGGGATCCGCCGGGGGTGAGCAGTTCTTC	CASSQKGSAGGEQFF
TRBJ2-4	few	TRBD2	15	TRBV20-1	TGCAGTGCTCGGAGCGGGGGACTAGCCAAAAACATTCAGTACTTC	CSARSGGLAKNIQYF
TRBJ2-1	few	.	13	TRBV7-9	TGTGCCAGCAGCTTAGCGTGGTCGACTATGGGGTTCTTC	CASSLAWSTMGFF
TRBJ1-4	few	TRBD1	14	TRBV7-3	TGTGCCAGCCCGAACAGGGGAGGGGATGAAAAACTGTTTTTT	CASPNRGGDEKLFF
TRBJ2-7	many	.	13	TRBV7-9	TGTGCCAGCAGCTCCCGGGACTCCCACGAGCAGTACTTC	CASSSRDSHEQYF
TRBJ2-1	.	TRBD2	14	TRBV5-1	TGCGCCAGCAGCTCGTTTAGCGGGGAGGATGAGCAGTTCTTC	CASSSFSGEDEQFF
TRBJ1-2	.	TRBD1	15	TRBV5-6	TGTGCCAGCGAGTGGGGACAGCTTGCTAACTATGGCTACACCTTC	CASEWGQLANYGYTF
TRBJ1-1	.	.	16	TRBV12-3/TRBV12-4	TGTGCCAGCAGCCGGGCAGGGGCGGGGATGAACACTGAAGCTTTCTTT	CASSRAGAGMNTEAFF
TRBJ2-1	few	.	13	TRBV5-1	TGTGCCAGCAGCGTCCGACTAGACGGCGAGCAGTTCTTC	CASSVRLDGEQFF
TRBJ2-3	.	.	11	TRBV12-3/TRBV12-4	TGTGCCAGCAGCCAAACAGATGCGCAATATTTT	CASSQTDAQYF
TRBJ2-2	.	.	15	TRBV5-1	TGCGCCAGCAGAAGGGGGGCCCCGAACACCGGGGAGCTGTTTTTT	CASRRGAPNTGELFF
TRBJ1-4	.	.	15	TRBV15	TGTGCCACCAGCAGAGTCGGGGGACCTAATGAAAAACTGTTTTTT	CATSRVGGPNEKLFF
TRBJ2-5	.	TRBD2	11	TRBV29-1	TGCAGCGTGCAATCCGGGGGGGCCCAGTACTTC	CSVQSGGAQYF
TRBJ2-3	.	.	13	TRBV15	TGTGCCACCAGCAGACCGGACCAGGATACGCAGTATTTT	CATSRPDQDTQYF
TRBJ1-2	many	TRBD1	15	TRBV12-3/TRBV12-4	TGTGCCAGCAGTTTAACTACAGGGGCGTACGATGGCTACACCTTC	CASSLTTGAYDGYTF
TRBJ2-1	many	.	11	TRBV20-1	TGCAGTGCTAGAAGGCCGGATGAGCAGTTCTTC	CSARRPDEQFF
TRBJ1-2	few	TRBD1	13	TRBV30	TGTGCCTGGAGACAGGGGCCCAACTATGGCTACACCTTC	CAWRQGPNYGYTF
TRBJ1-1	few	.	12	TRBV28	TGTGCCAGCCAGTGGGGGATCGCTGAAGCTTTCTTT	CASQWGIAEAFF
TRBJ1-2	.	TRBD1	13	TRBV29-1	TGCAGCGTACTCTCCGGGACAGGGTATGGCTACACCTTC	CSVLSGTGYGYTF